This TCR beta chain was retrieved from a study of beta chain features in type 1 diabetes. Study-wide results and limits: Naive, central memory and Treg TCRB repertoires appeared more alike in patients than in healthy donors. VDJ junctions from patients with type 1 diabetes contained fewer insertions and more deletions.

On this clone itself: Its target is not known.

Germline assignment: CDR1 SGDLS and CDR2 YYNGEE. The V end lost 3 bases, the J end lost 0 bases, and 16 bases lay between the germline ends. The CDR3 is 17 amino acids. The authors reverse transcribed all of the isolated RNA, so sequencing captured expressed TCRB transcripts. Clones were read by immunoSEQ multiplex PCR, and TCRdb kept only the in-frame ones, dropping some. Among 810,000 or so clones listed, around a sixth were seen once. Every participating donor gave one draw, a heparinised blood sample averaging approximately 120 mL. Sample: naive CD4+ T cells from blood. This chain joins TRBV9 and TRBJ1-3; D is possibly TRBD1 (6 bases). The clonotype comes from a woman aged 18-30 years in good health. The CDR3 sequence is CASSATGTKNSGNTIYF. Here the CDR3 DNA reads TGTGCCAGCAGCGCGACCGGGACAAAGAACTCTGGAAACACCATATATTTT.